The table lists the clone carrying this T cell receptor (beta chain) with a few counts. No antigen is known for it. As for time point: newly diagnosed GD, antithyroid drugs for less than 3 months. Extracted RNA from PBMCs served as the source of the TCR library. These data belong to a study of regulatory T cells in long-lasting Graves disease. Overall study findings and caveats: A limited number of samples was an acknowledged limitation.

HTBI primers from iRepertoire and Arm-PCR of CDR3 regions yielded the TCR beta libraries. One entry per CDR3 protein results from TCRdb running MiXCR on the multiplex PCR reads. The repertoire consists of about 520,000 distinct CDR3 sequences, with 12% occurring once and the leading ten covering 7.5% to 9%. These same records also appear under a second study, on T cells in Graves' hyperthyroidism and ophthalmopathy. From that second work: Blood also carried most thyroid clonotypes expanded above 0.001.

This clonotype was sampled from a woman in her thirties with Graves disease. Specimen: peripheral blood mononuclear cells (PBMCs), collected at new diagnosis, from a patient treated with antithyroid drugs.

For the CDR3, the DNA is TGCAGTGCCGACCTTCCGCGACCCGCCCTCGAGCAGTACTTC. Its translation: CSADLPRPALEQYF. The chain couples TRBV20-1 to TRBJ2-7; the D is unclear. V was clipped by 6 bases and J by 6 bases, with 21 bases between them. Germline V gene lookup returns CDR1 DFQATT and CDR2 SNEGSKA (reference sequence). The CDR3 has 14 residues.